Listed here are 29 T cell receptor beta chains from one sample, sequenced in a study of preoperative IRX-2 immunotherapy in early breast cancer (dated by TCRdb to between 2018 and 2020). The library was prepared using the immunoSEQ multiplex PCR assay. Sourced from immuneACCESS, this table was stored by TCRdb with only in-frame sequences that have V and J called. A share of the clones is absent; for the studies checked, an unresolved V gene accounts for under half, and the remainder has no known explanation. The sample table lists 9,500 to 14,000 clones, 80% to 85% of them with a count of one. Jointly, the top ten make up about 6% of the sample. The treatment or condition label here, explained by the study, means: preoperative locoregional IRX-2 cytokine immunotherapy. The sample consisted of lymph node tissue, taken before IRX-2 immunotherapy. These receptors were collected from a human donor with breast cancer.

The chain recombines TRBV18 with TRBJ2-3; 7 bases fit TRBD1. V lost 3 bases to trimming and J lost 0 bases; unmatched junction nucleotides: 3. Germline V gene data show CDR1 as KGHSH and CDR2 as LQKENI. The CDR3 sequence is 15 residues long. CDR3 amino acids: CASSPPGQSTDTQYF. The CDR3 nucleotides are TGTGCCAGCTCACCCCCGGGACAGAGCACAGATACGCAGTATTTT.

This clone was found once. The V call is TRBV30, the J call TRBJ2-2; no clear D. The CDR3 covers 13 residues. Trimming shortened V by 0 bases and J by 6 bases, and 8 bases separated the two germline ends. Germline V CDR1 and CDR2: GTSNPN, SVGIG (reference sequence). The CDR3 spells CAWSVRSAGELFF. The CDR3 bases are TGTGCCTGGAGTGTACGGAGCGCCGGGGAGCTGTTTTTT.

This chain uses TRBV12-2 with TRBJ1-5. TRBV12-2 is termed a pseudogene. The CDR3 has 15 amino acids. CDR3 sequence: CATSGHPGSNQPQHF. CDR3 coding DNA: TGTGCCACCTCGGGCCACCCGGGTAGCAATCAGCCCCAGCATTTT.

The gene calls are TRBV19 and TRBJ1-2; perhaps TRBD1 as D (5 bases). There are 15 residues in the CDR3. The germline V gene encodes CDR1 LNHDA and CDR2 SQIVND (reference sequence). V lost 6 bases and J lost 4, with 18 bases in between. CDR3 residues: CASRRRQGRIYGYTF. DNA for the CDR3: TGTGCCAGTAGGAGGCGTCAGGGTAGAATCTATGGCTACACCTTC.

The V and J genes are TRBV6-8 and TRBJ2-7, with 8 bases matching TRBD2. Germline V gene sequence: CDR1 MNHGY, CDR2 SAAAGT. The CDR3 consists of 13 residues. Trimming removed 9 bases from V and 3 bases from J; junction bases left unmatched: 7. The CDR3 DNA is TGTGCCAGTGCGGGAGGCCCCCGCTACGAGCAGTACTTC. As protein: CASAGGPRYEQYF.

J is TRBJ2-7 and V is TRBV28, with 8 bases lining up with TRBD2. The V segment lost 3 bases and the J segment 3 bases; nucleotides outside the gene matches: 7. CDR1 and CDR2 from the germline V gene are MDHEN and SYDVKM. CDR3 size: 15 residues. The CDR3 region has the DNA TGTGCCAGCAGTTTTCTTCTAGCGGGCTTCTACGAGCAGTACTTC. As protein: CASSFLLAGFYEQYF.

The chain couples TRBV1 to TRBJ1-1; the D segment call TRBD1 is taken from the table without a DNA check. TRBV1 is flagged as a pseudogene. The CDR3 extends over 15 amino acids. Written as DNA, the CDR3 is TGCGCCAGCAGCCAATTGGACAGGGTCAACACTGAAGCTTTCTTT. This sequence encodes CASSQLDRVNTEAFF.

A few counts support this clone. The V gene is TRBV11-3, the J gene TRBJ1-1, with D unresolved. Germline V lookup: CDR1 SGHNT, CDR2 YENEEA. V lost 2 bases and J lost 0, with 7 bases in between. The CDR3 is 14 amino acids. The CDR3 sequence: CASSLKQMNTEAFF. CDR3 bases: TGTGCCAGCAGCTTAAAACAGATGAACACTGAAGCTTTCTTT. Filled out from reference TRBV11-3 and TRBJ1-1, the complete variable domain reads EAGVVQSPRYKIIEKKQPVAFWCNPISGHNTLYWYLQNLGQGPELLIRYENEEAVDDSQLPKDRFSAERLKGVDSTLKIQPAELGDSAVYLCASSLKQMNTEAFFGQGTRLTVV.

The chain uses TRBV9 and TRBJ2-5; D gene uncertain. Trimming took off 5 bases at V and 2 bases at J, with 10 bases between the two ends. Germline-derived CDR1 and CDR2 are SGDLS and YYNGEE. The CDR3 is 13 amino acids. CDR3 nucleotides: TGTGCCAGCAGTGGGTCTAGACAAGAGACCCAGTACTTC. It specifies CASSGSRQETQYF. Complete variable domain (other parts from reference TRBV9 and TRBJ2-5): DSGVTQTPKHLITATGQRVTLRCSPRSGDLSVYWYQQSLDQGLQFLIQYYNGEERAKGNILERFSAQQFPDLHSELNLSSLELGDSALYFCASSGSRQETQYFGPGTRLLVL.

This clone was counted between two and nine times. The chain carries TRBV30 and TRBJ1-1; 8 bases match TRBD1. V trimming: 3 bases; J trimming: 1 base; junction bases outside the gene matches: 4. The germline V gene has CDR1 GTSNPN and CDR2 SVGIG (reference sequence). The CDR3 runs 14 residues. CDR3: CAWSRTGQNTEAFF. DNA for the CDR3: TGTGCCTGGAGCCGGACAGGGCAGAACACTGAAGCTTTCTTT.

The chain carries TRBV11-1 and TRBJ2-2, with TRBD2 identical over 10 bases. Germline V gene lookup returns CDR1 SGHAT and CDR2 FQDESV (reference sequence). V lost 7 bases and J lost 2; bases outside the gene matches: 4. This CDR3 is 15 amino acids long. For the CDR3, the DNA is TGTGCCAGCAACCCTAGCGGGGGAAACACCGGGGAGCTGTTTTTT. Translation gives CASNPSGGNTGELFF.

The rearrangement joins TRBV15 to TRBJ2-5; no reliable D call. The CDR3 length is 15 residues. CDR1 LNHNV and CDR2 YYDKDF come from the germline V gene (reference sequence). V shed 0 bases and J shed 2 bases, with 10 bases lying between them. The CDR3 DNA sequence: TGTGCCACCAGCAGAGATATGGCGGAACAAGAGACCCAGTACTTC. Protein product: CATSRDMAEQETQYF.

This rearrangement joins TRBV19 to TRBJ2-2; a possible D gene is TRBD2 (6 bases). The V end was cut by 3 bases, the J end by 6 bases, with 8 bases between. CDR3 size: 13 residues. Per germline, CDR1 LNHDA and CDR2 SQIVND (reference sequence). The CDR3 nucleotides read TGTGCCAGTAGTATTACGGGGGCCGGGGAGCTGTTTTTT. It encodes CASSITGAGELFF.

The chain carries TRBV9 and TRBJ2-1, with 12 bases fitting TRBD2. The CDR3 consists of 18 residues. The germline CDR1 and CDR2 sequences are SGDLS and YYNGEE. The ends lost 4 bases at V and 0 bases at J; junction bases unmatched: 8. Here the CDR3 reads CASSLRLAGVISYNEQFF. The CDR3 nucleotides read TGTGCCAGCAGCCTTCGACTAGCGGGAGTGATCTCCTACAATGAGCAGTTCTTC.

The V call is TRBV12-5, the J call TRBJ1-2, with TRBD1 as a possible D gene (5 bases). Germline V lookup: CDR1 LGHNT, CDR2 FRNRAP. The V and J ends lost 3 bases and 4 bases respectively, with 21 bases between them. CDR3 length equals 17 residues. CDR3 residues: CASGLGEQDSYLYGYTF. CDR3 in DNA: TGTGCTAGTGGTTTAGGGGAGCAGGACTCATACCTCTATGGCTACACCTTC.

The V call is TRBV15, the J call TRBJ2-5, with 16 bases matching TRBD2. With V trimmed by 5 bases and J by 7 bases, 10 bases remained unmatched. CDR1 is LNHNV, CDR2 YYDKDF, per germline (reference sequence). The CDR3 length is 17 residues. The CDR3 spells CATSGGLAGGRTGTQYF. In DNA form, the CDR3 reads TGTGCCACCAGCGGGGGACTAGCGGGAGGGCGGACTGGGACCCAGTACTTC.

This clone came up once. J is TRBJ2-5 and V is TRBV7-1, with TRBD2 as a possible D gene (5 bases). TRBV7-1 falls under the ORF class, with uncertain function. V lost 5 bases to trimming and J lost 5 bases, with 12 bases between them. The CDR3 contains 13 residues. CDR3 residues: CASSTIGGETQYF. In DNA form, the CDR3 reads TGTGCCAGCAGCACCATAGGAGGCGAGACCCAGTACTTC.

This clone was seen only a few times. This chain joins TRBV28 and TRBJ1-4, with 7 nucleotides matching TRBD1. Unmatched junction bases numbered 2, after V lost 5 bases and J lost 2 bases. CDR1 and CDR2 from the germline V gene are MDHEN and SYDVKM. The CDR3 totals 14 residues. CDR3 sequence: CASSPTGTNEKLFF. The CDR3 DNA is TGTGCCAGCAGTCCGACAGGGACTAATGAAAAACTGTTTTTT.

This chain uses TRBV28 with TRBJ2-7; D gene uncertain. The CDR3 spans 12 residues. Per germline, CDR1 MDHEN and CDR2 SYDVKM. Between the trimmed V and J ends, which lost 2 bases and 2 bases, there was a span of 4 bases. The CDR3 nucleotides are TGTGCCAGCAGTTTAGAACCCTACGAGCAGTACTTC. This gives the protein CASSLEPYEQYF.

The chain employs TRBV18 and TRBJ2-7; 8 bases map to TRBD1. This CDR3 has 14 residues. The V gene's germline CDR1 is KGHSH and CDR2 LQKENI. After removal of 3 bases from V and 7 bases from J, the junction contained 8 bases not matched to a gene. The CDR3, as DNA: TGTGCCAGCTCACCTACAGGGGGACTGGGGGAGCAGTACTTC. Amino acids: CASSPTGGLGEQYF.

The chain links TRBV23-1 to TRBJ2-5, with 10 bases lining up with TRBD1. TRBV23-1 is marked as an open reading frame, function uncertain. The trim removed 6 bases at V and 7 bases at J, leaving 14 bases unmatched. There are 16 residues in the CDR3. The CDR3 nucleotides are TGCGCCAGCAGCGGCCGGACAGGGGGACTAGGGGGGACCCAGTACTTC. It translates to CASSGRTGGLGGTQYF.

This chain links TRBV7-8 with TRBJ2-2; TRBD2 might be the D (6 bases). Germline CDR1 is SGHVS and CDR2 is FQNEAQ. The CDR3 is made up of 13 amino acids. Trimming removed 4 bases from V and 5 bases from J, with 8 bases in between. The CDR3 region is CASSSGETGELFF. The CDR3 DNA is TGTGCCAGCAGCTCGGGGGAGACCGGGGAGCTGTTTTTT.

This clone came up once. The rearrangement uses TRBV18 and TRBJ1-1; D perhaps matches TRBD1 (5 bases). The CDR3 totals 14 residues. Germline V gives CDR1 KGHSH, CDR2 LQKENI. V was clipped by 5 bases and J by 5 bases, with 15 bases between them. The CDR3 is CASSSRGAVTEAFF. The CDR3, as DNA: TGTGCCAGCTCATCTCGAGGGGCGGTTACTGAAGCTTTCTTT.

This chain uses TRBV9 with TRBJ1-6; D unresolved. Deletions cut 6 bases from V and 5 bases from J, with 12 bases between. Germline values: CDR1 SGDLS, CDR2 YYNGEE. The CDR3 covers 14 residues. The CDR3 DNA reads TGTGCCAGCAAGGGCGTCGGCGATAATTCACCCCTCCACTTT. It translates to CASKGVGDNSPLHF.

This clone was counted between two and nine times. The chain combines TRBV29-1 with TRBJ2-1, with 10 positions matching TRBD1. The CDR3 covers 13 residues. Germline V gene lookup returns CDR1 SQVTM and CDR2 ANQGSEA. V gave up 1 base and J gave up 9 bases; unmatched junction bases: 3. CDR3 sequence (DNA): TGCAGCGTTGAAGGACAGGGGGCTAGTGAGCAGTTCTTC. It translates to CSVEGQGASEQFF.

V and J are TRBV5-1 and TRBJ2-7; 8 nucleotides match TRBD2. Unmatched junction bases numbered 8, after V lost 0 bases and J lost 6 bases. This CDR3 spans 15 amino acids. Germline loops: CDR1 SGHRS, CDR2 YFSETQ. DNA of the CDR3: TGCGCCAGCAGCTTGGTAGCGGGAATGTACTCCGAGCAGTACTTC. Translated: CASSLVAGMYSEQYF.

The rearrangement links TRBV28 to TRBJ2-1; either TRBD1 or TRBD2 may supply D (5 bases each). Trimming stripped 6 bases from V and 4 bases from J, with 10 bases between. The CDR3 runs 13 residues. From germline, CDR1 is MDHEN and CDR2 SYDVKM. The CDR3 is CASSWGIYNEQFF. DNA of the CDR3: TGTGCCAGCAGCTGGGGGATTTACAATGAGCAGTTCTTC. The entire variable domain, with the rest obtained from reference TRBV28 and TRBJ2-1, is as follows: DVKVTQSSRYLVKRTGEKVFLECVQDMDHENMFWYRQDPGLGLRLIYFSYDVKMKEKGDIPEGYSVSREKKERFSLILESASTNQTSMYLCASSWGIYNEQFFGPGTRLTVL.

This clone is labeled as medium-sized. The gene calls are TRBV6-8 and TRBJ2-7; TRBD1 matches at 8 bases. V trimming: 6 bases; J trimming: 1 base; junction bases outside the gene matches: 14. Germline V CDR1 and CDR2: MNHGY, SAAAGT. CDR3 size: 17 residues. DNA for the CDR3: TGTGCCAGCAGAAGAATGAATTCCGGGACAGGATCCTACGAGCAGTACTTC. It codes for CASRRMNSGTGSYEQYF.

The V and J genes are TRBV6-8 and TRBJ2-7; the D gene is possibly TRBD2 (7 bases). The CDR3 has 13 amino acids. V lost 10 bases and J 9 bases, leaving 22 bases between the germline ends. The germline V gene has CDR1 MNHGY and CDR2 SAAAGT. Here the CDR3 reads CAIKEAGANRQYF. The DNA for the CDR3 is TGTGCCATCAAAGAGGCGGGGGCCAATAGGCAGTACTTC.